These 15 T cell receptor beta chains came from one sample sequenced in a study of blood T cells in healthy people across ages. Using a J-beta primer mix together with a sample-barcoded 5' primer, a second PCR was run for roughly 6 to 12 cycles. A single record per CDR3 protein comes from TCRdb applying MiXCR to the 5' RACE reads. The data hold around 400,000 distinct CDR3 sequences, with 52% observed a single time. Sequencing was carried out using blood. The receptors shown here come from a man in his sixties in good health.

The chain carries TRBV5-1 and TRBJ1-1, with a possible D match to TRBD1 (5 bases). This CDR3 has 13 residues. Germline values: CDR1 SGHRS, CDR2 YFSETQ. The V end was cut by 4 bases, the J end by 1 base, with 8 bases between. The CDR3 loop reads CASSRGANTEAFF. The CDR3 nucleotides are TGCGCCAGCAGCCGCGGGGCGAACACTGAAGCTTTCTTT.

V and J are TRBV28 and TRBJ1-1, with 12 bases fitting TRBD1. The CDR3 is 20 residues long. Germline V gene lookup returns CDR1 MDHEN and CDR2 SYDVKM. V dropped 4 bases and J dropped 8; count of bases not matched to a gene: 23. This CDR3 is CASSSSGTGGAVKDGPEAFF. CDR3 sequence (DNA): TGTGCCAGCAGTTCTTCCGGGACAGGGGGCGCGGTTAAGGACGGCCCCGAAGCTTTCTTT.

This clonotype was seen a single time. The chain combines TRBV20-1 with TRBJ2-5, with a weak D call TRBD1 (5 bases). Germline values: CDR1 DFQATT, CDR2 SNEGSKA (reference sequence). The CDR3 consists of 14 residues. V shed 7 bases and J shed 4 bases, with 19 bases lying between them. In DNA form, the CDR3 reads TGCAGTGGGATTCAGACAGCAACGGGAGAGACCCAGTACTTC. Protein sequence: CSGIQTATGETQYF.

This sequence joins TRBV29-1 and TRBJ2-1; D ambiguous. Germline CDR1 and CDR2: SQVTM and ANQGSEA. This CDR3 spans 10 amino acids. Trimming cost V 7 bases and J 5 bases, with 6 bases left between them. This chain's CDR3 is CSGWDNEQFF. DNA for the CDR3: TGCAGCGGATGGGACAATGAGCAGTTCTTC.

This clonotype was recorded at least ten times. J is TRBJ2-7 and V is TRBV5-1, with 11 bases identical to TRBD1. Germline V gene sequence: CDR1 SGHRS, CDR2 YFSETQ. V lost 5 bases to trimming and J lost 5 bases; unmatched junction nucleotides: 9. This CDR3 is built from 15 residues. The CDR3 DNA sequence: TGCGCCAGCAGAGACCCGGGACAGGGGGTTCACGAGCAGTACTTC. This codes for CASRDPGQGVHEQYF.

This clonotype was observed a single time. The junction shows a germline mismatch at one end, possibly a read error. The chain combines TRBV12-3 or TRBV12-4 with TRBJ2-3; the D gene is possibly TRBD1 (7 bases). The CDR3 spans 12 residues. The CDR3 coding sequence is TGTGCCAGCAGCCCCAGGGGGGATACGGAGTATTTT. It codes for CASSPRGDTEYF.

The V and J genes are TRBV7-2 and TRBJ2-1, with a tentative D call TRBD2 (6 bases). Trimming removed 5 bases at V and 5 bases at J, with 13 bases between. Germline V gene sequence: CDR1 SGHTA, CDR2 FQGNSA. This CDR3 has 14 residues. The CDR3 DNA is TGTGCCAGCAGCCAGCCGGGACTTAACAATGAGCAGTTCTTC. It translates to CASSQPGLNNEQFF.

The chain links TRBV2 to TRBJ2-7; D is undetermined. The last part of the DNA fits TRBJ2-5 better; the J call may be wrong. Per germline, CDR1 SNHLY and CDR2 FYNNEI. This CDR3 contains 12 residues. The CDR3, as DNA: TGTGCCAGCAGGCGAACGTTAGAGACCCAGTACTTC. Translation: CASRRTLETQYF.

V gene TRBV7-9 combines with J gene TRBJ1-6; possible D gene TRBD1, 6 bases. The germline gives CDR1 SEHNR, CDR2 FQNEAQ (reference sequence). Trimming removed 3 bases at V and 10 bases at J, with 16 bases between. CDR3 size: 15 residues. Written as DNA, the CDR3 is TGTGCCAGCAGCTTGACAGGTTCTGTTCGATCACCCCTCCACTTT. This translates into CASSLTGSVRSPLHF.

This clonotype was counted a single time. The chain recombines TRBV2 with TRBJ2-3; 11 positions agree with TRBD2. V dropped 4 bases and J dropped 0; count of bases not matched to a gene: 6. CDR1 is SNHLY, CDR2 FYNNEI, per germline. This CDR3 has 17 amino acids. The CDR3 DNA reads as TGTGCCAGCAGTGGTGCCGGGACTAGCGGCAGCACAGATACGCAGTATTTT. Its protein product is CASSGAGTSGSTDTQYF.

The CDR3 bases are TGTGCCAGCCAAGGGGCCAGCTCCTACAATGAGCAGTTCTTC. This codes for CASQGASSYNEQFF. The chain uses TRBV12-3 or TRBV12-4 and TRBJ2-1; a possible D gene is TRBD1 (5 bases). The V end lost 8 bases, the J end lost 0 bases, and 11 bases lay between the germline ends. This CDR3 region has 14 residues.

The chain links TRBV7-9 to TRBJ2-3; 7 bases are a match to TRBD1. V dropped 8 bases and J dropped 7; count of bases not matched to a gene: 12. The CDR3 consists of 14 residues. Germline V gene sequence: CDR1 SEHNR, CDR2 FQNEAQ (reference sequence). CDR3 residues: CASASTGDQNTQYF. Here the CDR3 DNA reads TGTGCCAGCGCTAGTACAGGGGATCAGAATACGCAGTATTTT.

This clonotype was recorded only once. The chain couples TRBV6-1 to TRBJ2-7, with D tentatively TRBD1 (6 bases). V lost 4 bases and J lost 2, with 12 bases in between. Germline lookup yields CDR1 MNHNS and CDR2 SASEGT. The CDR3 contains 14 residues. CDR3 loop: CASSGFGQTYEQYV. CDR3 nucleotides: TGTGCCAGCAGTGGCTTCGGACAGACCTACGAGCAGTACGTC.

This clonotype was observed a few times. V and J are TRBV20-1 and TRBJ1-6; D is undetermined. The CDR3 is made up of 16 amino acids. The ends were cut back, 6 bases at V and 9 bases at J, with 24 bases in the middle. Germline V gives CDR1 DFQATT, CDR2 SNEGSKA (reference sequence). The CDR3 DNA is TGCAGTGCCGAGCTACCGGGCCTCGGGAGAGGTTCACCCCTCCACTTT. It codes for CSAELPGLGRGSPLHF.

J is TRBJ2-3 and V is TRBV4-2; a weak D match, TRBD2 (5 bases). This CDR3 comprises 14 residues. In germline, CDR1 is LGHNA, CDR2 YNFKEQ. Deletions cut 5 bases from V and 2 bases from J, with 11 bases between. CDR3 sequence reads: CASSGTRDTDTQYF. In nucleotides, the CDR3 is TGTGCCAGCAGCGGAACTAGGGACACAGATACGCAGTATTTT.